This section outlines one TCR beta chain sequence together with its context. What it binds is not known. The TCR beta CDR3 regions underwent amplification using RNA transcripts as the source. With the HTBI primer set, the TCR CDR3 went through a first round of RT-PCR. TCRdb re-called the multiplex PCR reads through MiXCR, storing one row per CDR3 protein. Of a few hundred thousand distinct CDR3 sequences in the sample, 11% to 15% were seen once. In germline, CDR1 is SGHAT, CDR2 FQNNGV. The ends were cut back, 2 bases at V and 0 bases at J, with 14 bases in the middle. The CDR3 consists of 18 residues. Hyperthyroidism patients were newly diagnosed, had disease duration under 2 months, and were aged 18 to 65 years. The study left out patients who had uncontrolled infection, other autoimmune disease, pregnancy or lactation. The entry originates in a study of T cells in Graves' hyperthyroidism and ophthalmopathy. Study context: Staff took peripheral blood when the initial diagnosis was made, before any treatment began. Notes on the study in general: Median prediction lead before ophthalmopathy onset was 6.5 months with the model.

Sequenced input: blood. The V and J genes are TRBV11-2 and TRBJ2-6, with no clear D. The clonotype comes from a woman aged 40-49 years with Graves' hyperthyroidism. CDR3 sequence (DNA): TGTGCCAGCAGCTTACGATTTCCCGGTAGCTCTGGGGCCAACGTCCTGACTTTC. It translates to CASSLRFPGSSGANVLTF.